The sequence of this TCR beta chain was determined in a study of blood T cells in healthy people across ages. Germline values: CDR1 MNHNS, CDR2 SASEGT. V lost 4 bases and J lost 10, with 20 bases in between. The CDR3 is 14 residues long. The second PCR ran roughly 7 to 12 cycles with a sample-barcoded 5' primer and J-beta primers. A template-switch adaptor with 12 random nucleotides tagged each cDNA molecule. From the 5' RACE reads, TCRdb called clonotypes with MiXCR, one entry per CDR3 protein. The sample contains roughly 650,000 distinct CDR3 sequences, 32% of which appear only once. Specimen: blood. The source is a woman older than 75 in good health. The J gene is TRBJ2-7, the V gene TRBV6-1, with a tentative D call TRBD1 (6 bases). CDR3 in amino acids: CASSGGHFLRGQYF. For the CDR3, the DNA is TGTGCCAGCAGTGGGGGACACTTCCTCCGAGGCCAGTACTTC.